The rows below give T cell receptor beta chains drawn from one sample of a study of T-cell reconstitution after alpha-beta-depleted transplantation in children. TCRdb reprocessed the PCR reads with MiXCR, giving one entry per CDR3 protein. The repertoire holds about 180,000 distinct CDR3 sequences, with roughly 11% as singletons. Source: PBMCs, taken before TCRalphabeta/CD19-depleted stem cell transplant. Receptors were obtained from a boy aged 2 to 9 with acute myeloid leukemia, due to receive a stem cell transplant. Both conserved end residues are part of each CDR3. D genes are given only for firm matches.

d_gene | v_gene | CDR3aa
TRBD2 | TRBV14 | CASSPRLAGGLSSYNEQFF
- | TRBV27 | CASSLGGGPLYGYTF
TRBD1 | TRBV7-2 | CASSVTGTVETGELFF
- | TRBV6-5 | CASSSPAAGSAREQYF
- | TRBV27 | CASSLSASASYNEQFF
- | TRBV5-5 | CASTSGNEQFF
TRBD2 | TRBV7-3 | CASSLNGYGGGLGEQFF
TRBD1 | TRBV19 | CASSEIGGQGSNQPQHF
TRBD1 | TRBV30 | CAWSRDRGKETQYF
- | TRBV7-2 | CASSPGTLSYNEQFF
TRBD1 | TRBV20-1 | CSAQQGANEKLFF